What follows are 22 T cell receptor beta chains derived from one specimen sequenced in a study of CD8 T cells in Susac syndrome. RNA was extracted with the RNeasy kit, and a quantity of roughly 0.5 to 1 ug was reverse transcribed using random hexamers. One entry per CDR3 protein results from TCRdb running MiXCR on the immunoSEQ multiplex PCR reads. The table lists about 140,000 distinct CDR3 sequences, over 90% of them singletons. Sequenced material: CD8+ T cells from PBMCs. The source is a human donor with Susac syndrome.

The genes are TRBV7-2 and TRBJ2-5, with unresolved D. Trimming shortened V by 3 bases and J by 1 base, and 6 bases separated the two germline ends. CDR1 and CDR2 from the germline V gene are SGHTA and FQGNSA. The CDR3 has 13 amino acids. The CDR3 region is CASSFTLQETQYF. In DNA form, the CDR3 reads TGTGCCAGCAGCTTCACGCTCCAAGAGACCCAGTACTTC.

This clonotype showed up just once. This chain connects TRBV12-3 or TRBV12-4 to TRBJ1-2; D is unresolved. This CDR3 is built from 13 residues. V was clipped by 5 bases and J by 7 bases, with 14 bases between them. DNA of the CDR3: TGTGCCAGCAGTCCGTCGGGCGCGGGTGGCTACACCTTC. Protein: CASSPSGAGGYTF.

The chain links TRBV20-1 to TRBJ2-5; D is possibly TRBD2 (5 bases). The CDR3 runs to 11 residues. Germline CDR1 is DFQATT and CDR2 is SNEGSKA (reference sequence). The CDR3 is CSGEEEETQYF. CDR3 bases: TGCAGCGGGGAAGAAGAAGAGACCCAGTACTTC.

This clonotype was seen a single time. The rearrangement joins TRBV20-1 to TRBJ2-7, with 7 nucleotides matching TRBD2. Trimming at V came to 2 bases and at J to 6 bases, leaving 13 bases not matched to a gene. This CDR3 contains 15 residues. Germline V gives CDR1 DFQATT, CDR2 SNEGSKA (reference sequence). CDR3 bases: TGCAGTGCTAGACCCACGGGAGGCCTAATCGGCGAGCAGTACTTC. It specifies CSARPTGGLIGEQYF.

The chain couples TRBV7-9 to TRBJ1-1, with D tentatively TRBD1 (5 bases). Germline CDR1 and CDR2: SEHNR and FQNEAQ (reference sequence). Trimming stripped 3 bases from V and 7 bases from J, with 9 bases between. The CDR3 sequence is 12 residues long. The DNA of the CDR3 is TGTGCCAGCAGCTTGGTAGGGGTTGAAGCTTTCTTT. As protein: CASSLVGVEAFF.

This rearrangement joins TRBV2 to TRBJ2-1; a weak D match, TRBD2 (5 bases). Germline values: CDR1 SNHLY, CDR2 FYNNEI. This CDR3 comprises 13 residues. The germline V and J ends were trimmed by 8 bases and 3 bases, with 11 bases remaining between them. This CDR3 reads CASGETNYNEQFF. CDR3 DNA sequence: TGTGCCAGCGGCGAGACTAACTACAATGAGCAGTTCTTC.

This chain connects TRBV7-8 to TRBJ2-5; 9 bases match TRBD2. The CDR3 covers 16 residues. Per the germline V gene, CDR1 is SGHVS and CDR2 is FQNEAQ. Trimming removed 7 bases from V and 4 bases from J; junction bases left unmatched: 13. The DNA of the CDR3 is TGTGCCAGCATCCCACCCGCGGGGGGGGATCGAGAGACCCAGTACTTC. Translating it yields CASIPPAGGDRETQYF.

The rearrangement joins TRBV7-9 to TRBJ2-3; TRBD2 aligns across 12 bases. The ends lost 5 bases at V and 5 bases at J; junction bases unmatched: 11. CDR1 is SEHNR, CDR2 FQNEAQ, per germline (reference sequence). There are 17 residues in the CDR3. The CDR3 DNA reads as TGTGCCAGCAGCCCAAGAGCTAGCGGGAGGGCCCAAGATACGCAGTATTTT. Its protein product is CASSPRASGRAQDTQYF.

The chain links TRBV3-1 to TRBJ2-3; 7 nucleotides agree with TRBD2. Per the germline V gene, CDR1 is LGHDT and CDR2 is YNNKEL (reference sequence). J gave up 4 bases and V 5 bases, and 9 bases lay outside the gene matches. The CDR3 sequence is 15 residues long. The CDR3 DNA is TGTGCCAGCAGCACCGGGACTACCAATGCAGATACGCAGTATTTT. The encoded protein is CASSTGTTNADTQYF.

The gene calls are TRBV15 and TRBJ2-6; D remains unclear. CDR3 length equals 14 residues. Germline-derived CDR1 and CDR2 are LNHNV and YYDKDF (reference sequence). V was pared by 0 bases and J by 4 bases, with 4 bases between. CDR3 in amino acids: CATSRESGANVLTF. The CDR3, as DNA: TGTGCCACCAGCAGAGAATCCGGGGCCAACGTCCTGACTTTC.

The chain carries TRBV5-4 and TRBJ2-2; D assignment may be TRBD1 or TRBD2 (5 bases each). The CDR3 has 13 residues. Germline V lookup: CDR1 SGHNT, CDR2 YYREEE (reference sequence). The V end lost 1 base, the J end lost 6 bases, and 7 bases lay between the germline ends. The CDR3: CASSLRGSGELFF. The CDR3 region has the DNA TGTGCCAGCAGCTTGCGGGGCTCCGGGGAGCTGTTTTTT.

The chain joins TRBV24-1 to TRBJ2-5; TRBD1 might be the D (7 bases). The CDR3 has 12 amino acids. The V end lost 10 bases, the J end lost 3 bases, and 11 bases lay between the germline ends. From germline, CDR1 is KGHDR and CDR2 SFDVKD. The CDR3: CATSGQEETQYF. CDR3 coding DNA: TGTGCCACTAGCGGACAGGAAGAGACCCAGTACTTC.

The J gene is TRBJ2-5, the V gene TRBV11-3; TRBD2 agrees at 8 bases. CDR1 SGHNT and CDR2 YENEEA come from the germline V gene. The V gene end was trimmed by 2 bases and the J gene end by 1 base; junction bases not matched to a gene: 6. The CDR3 runs 16 residues. The CDR3: CASSLNYGTSQETQYF. The CDR3 DNA sequence: TGTGCCAGCAGCTTAAATTACGGGACTAGCCAAGAGACCCAGTACTTC. Full variable domain (outside the CDR3, taken from reference TRBV11-3 and TRBJ2-5): EAGVVQSPRYKIIEKKQPVAFWCNPISGHNTLYWYLQNLGQGPELLIRYENEEAVDDSQLPKDRFSAERLKGVDSTLKIQPAELGDSAVYLCASSLNYGTSQETQYFGPGTRLLVL.

This sequence joins TRBV20-1 and TRBJ1-5; D call uncertain. CDR3 length: 12 amino acids. Trimming removed 4 bases from V and 3 bases from J, with 7 bases in between. Germline V gene lookup returns CDR1 DFQATT and CDR2 SNEGSKA (reference sequence). CDR3 loop: CSATGVNQPQHF. The CDR3 DNA reads as TGCAGTGCTACAGGAGTCAATCAGCCCCAGCATTTT.

This clonotype appeared a single time. The chain has TRBV6-5 and TRBJ1-4; possibly TRBD1 for D (5 bases). The CDR3 sequence is 14 residues long. The germline V gene encodes CDR1 MNHEY and CDR2 SVGAGI. V gave up 6 bases and J gave up 6 bases, with 14 bases separating them. The CDR3 here is CASSRWEGDEKLFF. DNA of the CDR3: TGTGCCAGCAGCCGATGGGAAGGGGATGAAAAACTGTTTTTT.

The chain has TRBV9 and TRBJ1-2; D ambiguous. V lost 0 bases and J lost 4, with 16 bases in between. The CDR3 extends over 16 amino acids. The germline gives CDR1 SGDLS, CDR2 YYNGEE. The CDR3 bases are TGTGCCAGCAGCGTAGTACAATCCTCAGCAAGCTATGGCTACACCTTC. Translation gives CASSVVQSSASYGYTF.

The V and J genes are TRBV5-6 and TRBJ2-1; D unresolved. The ends were cut back, 4 bases at V and 6 bases at J, with 11 bases in the middle. In germline, CDR1 is SGHDT, CDR2 YYEEEE. The CDR3 totals 13 residues. The CDR3 DNA reads TGTGCCAGCAGCCAAGGAACCCCCAATGAGCAGTTCTTC. Protein sequence: CASSQGTPNEQFF.

This rearrangement joins TRBV7-8 to TRBJ1-2; no clear D gene. Germline-derived CDR1 and CDR2 are SGHVS and FQNEAQ. V was clipped by 5 bases and J by 4 bases, with 14 bases between them. This CDR3 region has 14 residues. The CDR3 nucleotides read TGTGCCAGCAGCCACAGTTTACTCGGCTATGGCTACACCTTC. As protein: CASSHSLLGYGYTF.

This clonotype was observed a single time. The chain is built from TRBV9 and TRBJ2-7, with 12 bases matching TRBD2. Germline V gene lookup returns CDR1 SGDLS and CDR2 YYNGEE. CDR3 length equals 16 residues. Unmatched junction bases numbered 9, after V lost 4 bases and J lost 4 bases. Written as DNA, the CDR3 is TGTGCCAGCAGCCTATCCGGACTAGCGGGAAATTACGAGCAGTACTTC. Translating gives CASSLSGLAGNYEQYF.

This clonotype showed up just a few times. The gene calls are TRBV5-4 and TRBJ2-3; 12 nucleotides match TRBD2. This CDR3 region has 15 residues. In germline, CDR1 is SGHNT, CDR2 YYREEE (reference sequence). Germline trimming cut 3 bases from V and 3 bases from J; bases unmatched to any gene: 2. The CDR3 spells CASSSLAGGTDTQYF. The DNA of the CDR3 is TGTGCCAGCAGCTCACTAGCGGGAGGTACAGATACGCAGTATTTT.

V gene TRBV28 combines with J gene TRBJ1-5; D ambiguous. Between the trimmed V and J ends, which lost 2 bases and 6 bases, there was a span of 8 bases. The CDR3 runs to 13 residues. Germline V gene lookup returns CDR1 MDHEN and CDR2 SYDVKM. CDR3 sequence (DNA): TGTGCCAGCAGTTTAGTCCATGGTCAGCCCCAGCATTTT. Encoded protein: CASSLVHGQPQHF.

V and J are TRBV4-1 and TRBJ1-2; 8 bases map to TRBD1. CDR3 size: 15 residues. Germline V gene lookup returns CDR1 MGHRA and CDR2 YSYEKL. V trimming: 2 bases; J trimming: 2 bases; junction bases outside the gene matches: 4. CDR3 DNA: TGCGCCAGCAGCCAACTACAGGGGGAGAACTATGGCTACACCTTC. Its protein is CASSQLQGENYGYTF.